The rows below give T cell receptor beta chains drawn from one sample of a study of blood T cell repertoires in COVID-19. The repertoire was sequenced with immunoSEQ multiplex PCR; TCRdb's copy has only in-frame clones and lacks some. This sample has tens of thousands of clones, with around 73% found just once. The sequenced material came from peripheral blood. These TCRs come from a man at least 80 years old with acute or convalescent COVID-19. Each CDR3 is given with its conserved first and last residue. The D gene is left open where the match is weak. Clone size is given for some rows only: seen once, a few or many times, or a class if the clone is expanded.

size	J	D	V	DNA	CDR3
.	TRBJ1-2	TRBD1	TRBV7-2	TGTGCCAGCAGCCTAAAATACCGGGACAGTGGTGGCTACACCTTC	CASSLKYRDSGGYTF
once	TRBJ1-1	.	TRBV7-9	TGTGCCAGCAGCTTTAGTCAGAACACTGAAGCTTTCTTT	CASSFSQNTEAFF
.	TRBJ1-6	TRBD1	TRBV3-1/TRBV3-2	TGTGCCAGCAGACTAGGGACAGCCGATTCACCCCTCCACTTT	CASRLGTADSPLHF
.	TRBJ1-4	TRBD1	TRBV6-6	TGTGCCAGCAGTCGGAGACAGGGGGCGCGGAACAATGAAAAACTGTTTTTT	CASSRRQGARNNEKLFF
.	TRBJ2-7	TRBD1	TRBV11-2	TGTGCCAGCAGTCAATCGGGGACAGCATCCTACGAGCAGTACTTC	CASSQSGTASYEQYF
.	TRBJ2-5	.	TRBV5-4	TGTGCCAGCAGCTTGGAACAGCAAGAGACCCAGTACTTC	CASSLEQQETQYF
once	TRBJ1-2	.	TRBV19	TGTGCCAGCCTCGGGTGGAATAAGGCTTATGGCTACACCTTC	CASLGWNKAYGYTF
many	TRBJ1-1	.	TRBV7-2	TGTGCCAGCACCTCCGGTATCGCCAACACTGAAGCTTTCTTT	CASTSGIANTEAFF
.	TRBJ2-7	TRBD2	TRBV7-2	TGTGCCAGCAGCTCCCTACTAGCGGGGGGGGAGCAGTACTTC	CASSSLLAGGEQYF
.	TRBJ2-1	TRBD2	TRBV7-2	TGTGCCAGCAGCCCCTCCCGGACTAGGGGTGAGCAGTTCTTC	CASSPSRTRGEQFF
.	TRBJ2-5	TRBD2	TRBV6-5	TGTGCAGCCGGGGGGGCCCAAGAGACCCAGTACTTC	CAAGGAQETQYF
.	TRBJ1-2	TRBD1	TRBV6-4	TGTGCCAGCAGCCCCAACCTGGGACAGGGTACCGGGGGCTACACCTTC	CASSPNLGQGTGGYTF
.	TRBJ2-5	TRBD1	TRBV19	TGTGCCAGTAGTATGGGGACAGGGTTTGAGACCCAGTACTTC	CASSMGTGFETQYF
few	TRBJ1-2	.	TRBV9	TGTGCCAGCAGCGTAGTGAGCATAGCTAACTATGGCTACACCTTC	CASSVVSIANYGYTF
.	TRBJ2-2	TRBD2	TRBV6-1	TGTGCCAGCAGTGAAAGGTCTAGCGGGGGGACGAACACCGGGGAGCTGTTTTTT	CASSERSSGGTNTGELFF
.	TRBJ2-3	.	TRBV7-2	TGTGCCAGCAGTTTCAGGCCACGCACAGATACGCAGTATTTT	CASSFRPRTDTQYF
.	TRBJ2-1	.	TRBV28	TGTGCCAGCAGTTCCGGGATCCATGAGCAGTTCTTC	CASSSGIHEQFF
.	TRBJ1-5	TRBD1	TRBV19	TGTGCCAGTAGTATAGGGGCAGGGGGACAGCCCCAGCATTTT	CASSIGAGGQPQHF
once	TRBJ1-5	.	TRBV6-4	TGTGCCAGCATCCTCAGGGGACCAAATCAGCCCCAGCATTTT	CASILRGPNQPQHF
.	TRBJ1-4	TRBD1	TRBV9	TGTGCCAGCAGCGTTCGGACAGGGGAGGATGAAAAACTGTTTTTT	CASSVRTGEDEKLFF
.	TRBJ2-3	TRBD2	TRBV10-1	TGCGCCAGCAGTGAGTCTGGGACTAGCAGTCATACGCAGTATTTT	CASSESGTSSHTQYF
.	TRBJ1-2	.	TRBV5-1	TGCGCCAGCACTAACGGGGACTATGGCTACACCTTC	CASTNGDYGYTF
.	TRBJ2-7	TRBD2	TRBV7-2	TGTGCCAGCAGTTCACTAGCGGGAACGAATGAGCAGTACTTC	CASSSLAGTNEQYF
once	TRBJ1-1	TRBD1	TRBV7-2	TGTGCCAGCAGCTTCCGGGACAGTGGAGCTTTCTTT	CASSFRDSGAFF
.	TRBJ1-4	.	TRBV30	TGTGCCTGGAGCGATAAGAGAGGGGGTGAAAAACTGTTTTTT	CAWSDKRGGEKLFF
few	TRBJ1-3	.	TRBV19	TGTGCCAGTAGTCCCTTACAAGTTTTCTCTGGAAACACCATATATTTT	CASSPLQVFSGNTIYF
.	TRBJ1-1	.	TRBV10-3	TGTGCCATCAGGGGGGAGGGTTTTGAAGCTTTCTTT	CAIRGEGFEAFF
.	TRBJ2-5	.	TRBV5-1	TGCGCCAGCAGCACCCGGCAAGAGACCCAGTACTTC	CASSTRQETQYF
.	TRBJ1-5	TRBD1	TRBV7-3	TGTGCCAGCAGCTACACAGGGGGGGGCAATCAGCCCCAGCATTTT	CASSYTGGGNQPQHF
.	TRBJ2-2	TRBD1	TRBV9	TGTGCCAGCAGCGGGGACAGGGGCCTCGCCGGGGAGCTGTTTTTT	CASSGDRGLAGELFF
.	TRBJ1-5	.	TRBV6-5	TGTGCCAGCAGTTACCGCAGGAATCAGCCCCAGCATTTT	CASSYRRNQPQHF
.	TRBJ1-5	.	TRBV7-6	TGTGCCAGCAGCTTTGAAATAGATCAGCCCCAGCATTTT	CASSFEIDQPQHF
.	TRBJ1-3	.	TRBV5-1	TGCGCCAGCAGCTTGTCCGGGACACCTAATTCTGGAAACACCATATATTTT	CASSLSGTPNSGNTIYF
.	TRBJ2-6	.	TRBV4-2	TGTGCCAGCAGCCGGTCACTGGAGATTGGGGCCAACGTCCTGACTTTC	CASSRSLEIGANVLTF
few	TRBJ2-7	TRBD2	TRBV7-2	TGTGCCAGCAGCTTATCCCCCGCGGGGGTTACCTACGAGCAGTACTTC	CASSLSPAGVTYEQYF
.	TRBJ2-3	.	TRBV30	TGTGCCTGGAATGGAGGGGCCACCACAGATACGCAGTATTTT	CAWNGGATTDTQYF
.	TRBJ1-4	TRBD1	TRBV12-3/TRBV12-4	TGTGCCAGCACCGTGACAGGGAATGAAAAACTGTTTTTT	CASTVTGNEKLFF
.	TRBJ1-2	TRBD1	TRBV7-2	TGTGCCAGCAGCCCCAAATGGCAGGGGGCGAATGGCTACACCTTC	CASSPKWQGANGYTF
.	TRBJ2-5	TRBD1	TRBV3-1/TRBV3-2	TGTGCCAGCAGCTTCGACAGGGGTTTAGAGACCCAGTACTTC	CASSFDRGLETQYF
.	TRBJ2-3	TRBD1	TRBV5-1	TGCGCCAGCAGCTTGCCCCAAGGGACAGGGGGCACAGATACGCAGTATTTT	CASSLPQGTGGTDTQYF
.	TRBJ1-6	TRBD1	TRBV6-5	TGTGCCAGCAGACGGGACAGTTTTCATAATTCACCCCTCCACTTT	CASRRDSFHNSPLHF
.	TRBJ2-5	TRBD1	TRBV7-9	TGTGCCAGCAGCTTAGGGGACAGGGGGTCCCAAGAGACCCAGTACTTC	CASSLGDRGSQETQYF
.	TRBJ2-6	TRBD1	TRBV30	TGTGCCTGGAGACAGGGGGCGAGCGCTGGGGCCAACGTCCTGACTTTC	CAWRQGASAGANVLTF
.	TRBJ1-3	TRBD1	TRBV5-5	TGTGCCAGCAGCGATTACCGGGACAGGGGGTCTGGAAACACCATATATTTT	CASSDYRDRGSGNTIYF
.	TRBJ1-1	TRBD1	TRBV18	TGTGCCAGCTCACCACAACAGGGGGCTGAGGACACTGAAGCTTTCTTT	CASSPQQGAEDTEAFF
.	TRBJ2-2	.	TRBV15	TGTGCCACCAGCAGACAGAACACCGGGGAGCTGTTTTTT	CATSRQNTGELFF
.	TRBJ2-2	.	TRBV13	TGTGCCAGCAGCTTACTTGCCGGGGAGCTGTTTTTT	CASSLLAGELFF
.	TRBJ1-2	.	TRBV10-3	TGTGCCATCAGTAACGCCAGGGGAGCCTATGGCTACACCTTC	CAISNARGAYGYTF
few	TRBJ2-7	TRBD1	TRBV5-4	TGTGCCAGCAGTCCACCGGGACAGGGGTCCTACGAGCAGTACTTC	CASSPPGQGSYEQYF
.	TRBJ1-4	.	TRBV5-5	TGTGCCAGCAGCTTGGACGGGATAACTAATGAAAAACTGTTTTTT	CASSLDGITNEKLFF
.	TRBJ2-2	.	TRBV5-6	TGTGCCAGCAGCTTGTTACAGCCGAACACCGGGGAGCTGTTTTTT	CASSLLQPNTGELFF
.	TRBJ1-2	.	TRBV5-1	TGCGCCAGCTCCGACATCCTAAATTCCAACTATGGCTACACCTTC	CASSDILNSNYGYTF
few	TRBJ1-5	TRBD1	TRBV5-1	TGCGCCGGACGACAGGGGGCAAGGCAGCCCCAGCATTTT	CAGRQGARQPQHF
few	TRBJ1-1	.	TRBV7-2	TGTGCCAGCAGCTTAGGGAGGGACGGCTCGGTAGCTTTCTTT	CASSLGRDGSVAFF
few	TRBJ2-7	TRBD1	TRBV5-1	TGCGCCAGCAGCCTAATCCCGGACAGGACAACCTACGAGCAGTACTTC	CASSLIPDRTTYEQYF
.	TRBJ1-1	.	TRBV12-2	TGTGCAAGTCGCTTTTTCAGGGGGTGTGCTGAAGCTTTCTTT	CASRFFRGCAEAFF
.	TRBJ2-1	.	TRBV14	TGTGCCAGCAGCCAAGCTCCGCGGGGGCCCTCCTACAATGAGCAGTTCTTC	CASSQAPRGPSYNEQFF